These 5 T cell receptor beta chains originate from one sample sequenced in a study of T cell changes during pregnancy in multiple sclerosis. Sequenced by immunoSEQ multiplex PCR; TCRdb stores in-frame clones only, minus some. The top ten hold over 1.1% of the sample, which has 55,000 to 85,000 clones, about 90% seen once. The material was peripheral blood, obtained after pregnancy. The receptors shown here come from a female donor with multiple sclerosis, enrolled in a pregnancy study.

The chain couples TRBV19 to TRBJ1-2; 10 bases map to TRBD1. The CDR3 sequence is 19 residues long. Looked up from germline, CDR1 is LNHDA and CDR2 is SQIVND (reference sequence). The junction had 21 bases not matched to a gene; V was cut back by 3 bases and J by 8 bases. The CDR3 bases are TGTGCCAGTAGTATTCCCCCTCGACAGGGGGCAGGCGGGAAAGTCGGCTACACCTTC. Translated, it gives CASSIPPRQGAGGKVGYTF.

The chain couples TRBV5-1 to TRBJ2-7, with D maybe TRBD2 (5 bases). The CDR3 runs 13 residues. Per the germline V gene, CDR1 is SGHRS and CDR2 is YFSETQ. V was cut by 6 bases and J by 4 bases, with 14 bases left in between. The CDR3 spells CASNKDLSYEQYF. As DNA, the CDR3 is TGCGCCAGCAATAAGGACTTAAGTTACGAGCAGTACTTC.

CDR3 sequence (DNA): TGTGCCAGCAGCCCCCGGGACAAACTCTACGAGCAGTACTTC. It encodes CASSPRDKLYEQYF. The chain is built from TRBV7-9 and TRBJ2-7; tentative D call: TRBD1 (6 bases). CDR3 length equals 14 residues. Trimming cost V 5 bases and J 3 bases, with 14 bases left between them. CDR1 is SEHNR and CDR2 is FQNEAQ in the germline V gene (reference sequence).

The chain combines TRBV29-1 with TRBJ1-2, with unresolved D. Germline loops: CDR1 SQVTM, CDR2 ANQGSEA. Between the trimmed V and J ends, which lost 4 bases and 4 bases, there was a span of 10 bases. The CDR3 has 12 amino acids. As DNA, the CDR3 is TGCAGCGTTGTGATACAGCTCTATGGCTACACCTTC. Translating gives CSVVIQLYGYTF. Drawing the rest from reference TRBV29-1 and TRBJ1-2, the complete variable domain is SAVISQKPSRDICQRGTSLTIQCQVDSQVTMMFWYRQQPGQSLTLIATANQGSEATYESGFVIDKFPISRPNLTFSTLTVSNMSPEDSSIYLCSVVIQLYGYTFGSGTRLTVV.

This clone was recorded once. The V call is TRBV7-2, the J call TRBJ2-7; possibly TRBD1 for D (7 bases). The CDR3 loop spans 15 amino acids. In germline, CDR1 is SGHTA, CDR2 FQGNSA. V was cut by 2 bases and J by 4 bases, with 15 bases left in between. CDR3: CASSLLGGGRYEQYF. CDR3 bases: TGTGCCAGCAGCTTATTAGGAGGGGGCAGGTACGAGCAGTACTTC. Based on the CDR3 plus reference TRBV7-2 and TRBJ2-7, the full variable domain is GAGVSQSPSNKVTEKGKDVELRCDPISGHTALYWYRQSLGQGLEFLIYFQGNSAPDKSGLPSDRFSAERTGGSVSTLTIQRTQQEDSAVYLCASSLLGGGRYEQYFGPGTRLTVT.